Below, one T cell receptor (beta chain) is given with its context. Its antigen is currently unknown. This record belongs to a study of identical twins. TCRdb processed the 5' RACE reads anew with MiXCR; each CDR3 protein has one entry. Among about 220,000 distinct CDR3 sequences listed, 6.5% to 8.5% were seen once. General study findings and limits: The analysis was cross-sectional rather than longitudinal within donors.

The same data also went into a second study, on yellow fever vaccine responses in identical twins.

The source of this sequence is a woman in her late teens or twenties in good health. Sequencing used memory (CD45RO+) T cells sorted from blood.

CDR3 amino acids: CSASLTGGSSYEQYF. In DNA, the CDR3 is TGCAGTGCTAGCTTGACGGGAGGCTCGTCCTACGAGCAGTACTTC. J is TRBJ2-7 and V is TRBV20-1, with 7 positions matching TRBD2. With V trimmed by 3 bases and J by 1 base, 9 bases remained unmatched. The CDR3 totals 15 residues. Germline values: CDR1 DFQATT, CDR2 SNEGSKA (reference sequence).